The rows below give T cell receptor beta chains drawn from one sample of a study of T cell repertoires in cytomegalovirus infection. One entry per CDR3 protein results from TCRdb running MiXCR on the reads. The repertoire includes around 260,000 distinct CDR3 sequences, approximately 9.2% of them detected once, and around 16% sits in the top ten. Material for sequencing was PBMCs. Source of these receptors: a human donor in good health (CMV status not recorded). Some clones in this sample may be carry-over from other donors' samples. The CDR3 runs from the conserved cysteine through the conserved F or W. Each record gives: CDR3 protein, CDR3 DNA, D gene, J gene, V gene, CDR3 length, clone size. D genes are given only for firm matches. Expanded clones get a size class; other rows say once, few or many, or leave the size out.

CDR3aa: CASSFTLRGPQETQYF; CDR3nt: TGTGCCAGCAGCTTCACCCTAAGGGGACCGCAAGAGACCCAGTACTTC; d_gene: NA; j_gene: TRBJ2-5; v_gene: TRBV7-2; len: 16; abundance: many
CDR3aa: CASTRSGGLKEKLFF; CDR3nt: TGTGCCAGCACCCGAAGTGGGGGGCTTAAGGAAAAACTGTTTTTT; d_gene: NA; j_gene: TRBJ1-4; v_gene: TRBV5-6; len: 15; abundance: few
CDR3aa: CASSDPGGQPQHF; CDR3nt: TGTGCCAGCAGTGACCCCGGGGGTCAGCCCCAGCATTTT; d_gene: NA; j_gene: TRBJ1-5; v_gene: TRBV6-1; len: 13; abundance: NA
CDR3aa: CASSLGIAGLTGELFF; CDR3nt: TGTGCCAGCAGCTTAGGGATAGCGGGGCTCACCGGGGAGCTGTTTTTT; d_gene: TRBD2; j_gene: TRBJ2-2; v_gene: TRBV7-6; len: 16; abundance: many
CDR3aa: CASSPDRGGGNTIYF; CDR3nt: TGTGCCAGTAGTCCGGACAGGGGGGGAGGAAACACCATATATTTT; d_gene: TRBD1; j_gene: TRBJ1-3; v_gene: TRBV19; len: 15; abundance: NA
CDR3aa: CASSPHGAVRGSYNEQFF; CDR3nt: TGTGCCAGCAGCCCCCATGGGGCGGTTAGGGGCTCCTACAATGAGCAGTTCTTC; d_gene: NA; j_gene: TRBJ2-1; v_gene: TRBV7-2; len: 18; abundance: many
CDR3aa: CASSLEGGRAVNEQFF; CDR3nt: TGTGCCAGCAGTTTAGAAGGTGGGAGGGCCGTAAATGAGCAGTTCTTC; d_gene: TRBD2; j_gene: TRBJ2-1; v_gene: TRBV12-3/TRBV12-4; len: 16; abundance: many
CDR3aa: CASSQGLAGAYEQYF; CDR3nt: TGCGCCAGCAGCCAAGGACTAGCGGGAGCCTACGAGCAGTACTTC; d_gene: TRBD2; j_gene: TRBJ2-7; v_gene: TRBV4-3; len: 15; abundance: NA
CDR3aa: CASSQWTSGSLYF; CDR3nt: TGTGCCAGCAGCCAATGGACTAGCGGGAGTCTGTACTTC; d_gene: TRBD2; j_gene: TRBJ2-1; v_gene: TRBV3-1; len: 13; abundance: NA
CDR3aa: CSVENGYGAFF; CDR3nt: TGCAGCGTTGAGAACGGTTACGGAGCTTTCTTT; d_gene: NA; j_gene: TRBJ1-1; v_gene: TRBV29-1; len: 11; abundance: few
CDR3aa: CASTQTSANYGYTF; CDR3nt: TGTGCCAGCACCCAGACATCTGCTAACTATGGCTACACCTTC; d_gene: NA; j_gene: TRBJ1-2; v_gene: TRBV6-6; len: 14; abundance: NA
CDR3aa: CASSPPGGRGAKNIQYF; CDR3nt: TGTGCCAGCAGTCCCCCAGGGGGCAGGGGAGCCAAAAACATTCAGTACTTC; d_gene: TRBD1; j_gene: TRBJ2-4; v_gene: TRBV28; len: 17; abundance: many
CDR3aa: CASSLVQAGGNSPLHF; CDR3nt: TGTGCCAGCAGCTTAGTTCAGGCAGGGGGAAATTCACCCCTCCACTTT; d_gene: TRBD1; j_gene: TRBJ1-6; v_gene: TRBV7-2; len: 16; abundance: many
CDR3aa: CASNSDRVYGYTF; CDR3nt: TGTGCCAGCAACTCAGACAGGGTCTATGGCTACACCTTC; d_gene: TRBD1; j_gene: TRBJ1-2; v_gene: TRBV7-2; len: 13; abundance: many
CDR3aa: CASIEGRGQPIQETQYF; CDR3nt: TGTGCCAGCATCGAGGGACGGGGACAGCCCATCCAAGAGACCCAGTACTTC; d_gene: TRBD1; j_gene: TRBJ2-5; v_gene: TRBV7-9; len: 17; abundance: many
CDR3aa: CSVEGGAAQETQYF; CDR3nt: TGCAGCGTTGAAGGCGGAGCGGCCCAAGAGACCCAGTACTTC; d_gene: NA; j_gene: TRBJ2-5; v_gene: TRBV29-1; len: 14; abundance: few
CDR3aa: CASRGTSQVGEQYF; CDR3nt: TGTGCCAGCAGGGGGACTAGTCAAGTGGGCGAGCAGTACTTC; d_gene: TRBD2; j_gene: TRBJ2-7; v_gene: TRBV6-1; len: 14; abundance: many
CDR3aa: CASSWGRGETQYF; CDR3nt: TGTGCCAGCAGTTGGGGACGAGGGGAGACCCAGTACTTC; d_gene: NA; j_gene: TRBJ2-5; v_gene: TRBV28; len: 13; abundance: many
CDR3aa: CASVRGLAREETQYF; CDR3nt: TGCGCCAGCGTCCGCGGACTAGCGAGGGAAGAGACCCAGTACTTC; d_gene: TRBD2; j_gene: TRBJ2-5; v_gene: TRBV5-1; len: 15; abundance: many
CDR3aa: CASRSTENRQETQYF; CDR3nt: TGTGCCAGCAGATCGACAGAGAACCGTCAAGAGACCCAGTACTTC; d_gene: NA; j_gene: TRBJ2-5; v_gene: TRBV6-5; len: 15; abundance: many
CDR3aa: CASKTSGKETQYF; CDR3nt: TGTGCCAGCAAGACTAGCGGGAAAGAGACCCAGTACTTC; d_gene: TRBD2; j_gene: TRBJ2-5; v_gene: TRBV6-2/TRBV6-3; len: 13; abundance: many
CDR3aa: CASSLTGLEQYF; CDR3nt: TGTGCCAGCAGTTTAACTGGTTTGGAGCAGTACTTC; d_gene: NA; j_gene: TRBJ2-7; v_gene: TRBV12-3/TRBV12-4; len: 12; abundance: many
CDR3aa: CASSQLTGGVAEAFF; CDR3nt: TGTGCCAGCAGCCAACTGACAGGGGGCGTCGCTGAAGCTTTCTTT; d_gene: TRBD1; j_gene: TRBJ1-1; v_gene: TRBV14; len: 15; abundance: few
CDR3aa: CASSQDEGRKAFF; CDR3nt: TGTGCCAGCAGCCAAGATGAGGGCAGAAAAGCTTTCTTT; d_gene: NA; j_gene: TRBJ1-1; v_gene: TRBV3-1; len: 13; abundance: NA
CDR3aa: CSARFQGGTQYF; CDR3nt: TGCAGTGCTAGGTTTCAGGGGGGGACCCAGTACTTC; d_gene: NA; j_gene: TRBJ2-5; v_gene: TRBV20-1; len: 12; abundance: NA